Below are 18 T cell receptor beta chains sequenced from a single sample in a study of a mutant IDH1 vaccine in newly diagnosed glioma. Only in-frame clones appear in the TCRdb table, and some are missing; sequencing was by immunoSEQ multiplex PCR. Of tens of thousands of clones in the sample, 79% are singletons; the top ten hold around 8.8%. Time point in this sample: baseline, week 1 (first vaccination visit). As to treatment: pre-vaccination baseline after standard-of-care therapy. The sample consisted of PBMCs, taken from a glioma patient treated with radiotherapy, temozolomide or both. The receptors here all came from a man aged 50 to 60 with glioma.

This chain uses TRBV6-5 with TRBJ2-3; D gene unclear. The germline CDR1 and CDR2 sequences are MNHEY and SVGAGI. Trimming removed 3 bases from V and 1 base from J, with 5 bases in between. The CDR3 is made up of 13 amino acids. CDR3 bases: TGTGCCAGCAGTTATACGCGCACAGATACGCAGTATTTT. Its translation is CASSYTRTDTQYF.

This sequence joins TRBV2 and TRBJ1-2, with D possibly matching TRBD1 (5 bases). Germline values: CDR1 SNHLY, CDR2 FYNNEI. Trimming shortened V by 1 base and J by 5 bases, and 11 bases separated the two germline ends. This CDR3 is built from 14 residues. Here the CDR3 DNA reads TGTGCCAGCAGTGAAGGCCCGGGACCGTATGGCTACACCTTC. As protein: CASSEGPGPYGYTF.

This clone was observed a few times. The rearrangement links TRBV6-5 to TRBJ1-5, with unresolved D. Germline V lookup: CDR1 MNHEY, CDR2 SVGAGI. Trimming pared 5 bases from V and 9 bases from J, leaving 11 bases between. The CDR3 has 12 amino acids. The CDR3 protein is CASSPGGWPQHF. Here the CDR3 DNA reads TGTGCCAGCAGTCCAGGTGGATGGCCCCAGCATTTT.

V usage is TRBV5-5 and J usage is TRBJ2-3; 7 nucleotides line up with TRBD1. The trim removed 5 bases at V and 1 base at J, leaving 4 bases unmatched. The germline V gene encodes CDR1 SGHKS and CDR2 YYEKEE (reference sequence). This CDR3 region has 14 residues. CDR3 residues: CASSFDRGTDTQYF. The DNA of the CDR3 is TGTGCCAGCAGTTTTGACAGGGGCACAGATACGCAGTATTTT.

This chain joins TRBV6-8 and TRBJ1-1; D might be TRBD1 (5 bases). The germline V gene encodes CDR1 MNHGY and CDR2 SAAAGT. V gave up 7 bases and J gave up 0 bases, with 18 bases separating them. This CDR3 is 16 amino acids long. CDR3 in DNA: TGTGCCAGCACGGGGGAGGACCTTTCCATGAACACTGAAGCTTTCTTT. Its translation is CASTGEDLSMNTEAFF.

V and J are TRBV9 and TRBJ2-2; D ambiguous. The germline V gene encodes CDR1 SGDLS and CDR2 YYNGEE. With 1 base removed from V and 0 bases from J, the gap between germline ends came to 10 bases. CDR3 size: 16 residues. CDR3 residues: CASSVMGHANTGELFF. CDR3 sequence (DNA): TGTGCCAGCAGCGTAATGGGCCACGCGAACACCGGGGAGCTGTTTTTT.

V gene TRBV19 combines with J gene TRBJ1-1, with a tentative D call TRBD1 (5 bases). CDR1 is LNHDA, CDR2 SQIVND, per germline (reference sequence). Trimming pared 11 bases from V and 0 bases from J, leaving 22 bases between. The CDR3 has 16 residues. The CDR3 DNA reads TGTGCCTCGACTCCGGGCAGGGAGATCATGAACACTGAAGCTTTCTTT. Translating it yields CASTPGREIMNTEAFF.

This chain connects TRBV5-4 to TRBJ2-2; 9 bases agree with TRBD2. This CDR3 contains 16 residues. Germline V CDR1 and CDR2: SGHNT, YYREEE (reference sequence). J gave up 4 bases and V 2 bases, and 6 bases lay outside the gene matches. Here the CDR3 DNA reads TGTGCCAGCAGCTTTGCGGGGGGGCGTAGCACCGGGGAGCTGTTTTTT. Translating gives CASSFAGGRSTGELFF.

About this clone: Other DNA sequences in this specimen translate into the identical CDR3. The V and J genes are TRBV9 and TRBJ2-3; 7 nucleotides align to TRBD2. In germline, CDR1 is SGDLS, CDR2 YYNGEE. V dropped 3 bases and J dropped 0; count of bases not matched to a gene: 1. The CDR3 loop spans 14 amino acids. The CDR3 loop reads CASSASGSTDTQYF. CDR3 bases: TGTGCCAGCAGCGCTAGCGGTAGCACAGATACGCAGTATTTT.

This chain uses TRBV4-2 with TRBJ2-7; 8 bases match TRBD2. V dropped 3 bases and J dropped 2; count of bases not matched to a gene: 9. The CDR3 length is 16 residues. CDR1 and CDR2 from the germline V gene are LGHNA and YNFKEQ. For the CDR3, the DNA is TGTGCCAGCAGCCAGCTAGGTCTAGCGGGCACCTACGAGCAGTACTTC. Translated: CASSQLGLAGTYEQYF.

The chain is built from TRBV7-9 and TRBJ2-5, with no clear D. This CDR3 has 14 residues. Germline V gene sequence: CDR1 SEHNR, CDR2 FQNEAQ (reference sequence). V was clipped by 1 base and J by 2 bases, with 8 bases between them. The chain's CDR3 is CASSLVSTQETQYF. The CDR3 nucleotides read TGTGCCAGCAGCTTAGTCTCTACGCAAGAGACCCAGTACTTC.

The chain has TRBV5-6 and TRBJ1-5, with D tentatively TRBD1 (5 bases). This CDR3 has 16 residues. CDR1 is SGHDT, CDR2 YYEEEE, per germline. Trimming pared 4 bases from V and 4 bases from J, leaving 18 bases between. DNA for the CDR3: TGTGCCAGCAGCCCCGGGGGACGTGGTGGAAATCAGCCCCAGCATTTT. Protein product: CASSPGGRGGNQPQHF.

The CDR3 DNA is TGCGCCAGCAGCTTAGTGGGGGCGAGTAACGGGGAGCTGTTTTTT. Translation: CASSLVGASNGELFF. The chain uses TRBV5-1 and TRBJ2-2; the D gene is possibly TRBD1 (6 bases). The CDR3 contains 15 residues. Germline V CDR1 and CDR2: SGHRS, YFSETQ. V was pared by 2 bases and J by 7 bases, with 15 bases between. The entire variable domain, with the rest obtained from reference TRBV5-1 and TRBJ2-2, is as follows: KAGVTQTPRYLIKTRGQQVTLSCSPISGHRSVSWYQQTPGQGLQFLFEYFSETQRNKGNFPGRFSGRQFSNSRSEMNVSTLELGDSALYLCASSLVGASNGELFFGEGSRLTVL.

V usage is TRBV2 and J usage is TRBJ2-1; 13 nucleotides line up with TRBD2. The length of the CDR3 is 15 residues. Losses at the gene ends were 5 bases for V and 9 bases for J; bases not matched to a gene: 7. CDR1 is SNHLY, CDR2 FYNNEI, per germline. CDR3 loop: CASSPTSGGAGEQFF. The CDR3 DNA reads TGTGCCAGCAGTCCTACTAGCGGGGGGGCGGGTGAGCAGTTCTTC.

The chain recombines TRBV30 with TRBJ2-7; D gene uncertain. Germline-derived CDR1 and CDR2 are GTSNPN and SVGIG (reference sequence). V was clipped by 0 bases and J by 3 bases, with 12 bases between them. The CDR3 runs to 14 residues. CDR3 region: CAWSVNLAFYEQYF. CDR3 in DNA: TGTGCCTGGAGTGTCAACCTCGCCTTCTACGAGCAGTACTTC.

The chain couples TRBV9 to TRBJ2-7; possibly TRBD1 for D (5 bases). The V end was cut by 2 bases, the J end by 0 bases, with 12 bases between. There are 15 residues in the CDR3. Per germline, CDR1 SGDLS and CDR2 YYNGEE. CDR3 in DNA: TGTGCCAGCAGCGTGGGGCAGGCCAGCTCCTACGAGCAGTACTTC. It specifies CASSVGQASSYEQYF.

DNA of the CDR3: TGTGCCAGCAGCCGTAAGGATTGGGATCAGCCCCAGCATTTT. It specifies CASSRKDWDQPQHF. The chain employs TRBV5-8 and TRBJ1-5, with D unresolved. The CDR3 sequence is 14 residues long. V gave up 4 bases and J gave up 5 bases, with 13 bases separating them. From germline, CDR1 is SGHTS and CDR2 YDEGEE.

This clone was seen a few times. The V call is TRBV9, the J call TRBJ1-1; D ambiguous. The CDR3 length is 15 residues. CDR1 SGDLS and CDR2 YYNGEE come from the germline V gene. V lost 0 bases, J lost 0 bases, and 9 bases lay in between. The CDR3 DNA reads as TGTGCCAGCAGCGTAGATGGATTATTGAACACTGAAGCTTTCTTT. This sequence encodes CASSVDGLLNTEAFF.